Presented here are 2 T cell receptor beta chains from one specimen sequenced in a study of T cell responses to AZD1222 COVID-19 vaccine. TCRdb's copy holds only in-frame clones and misses some; the assay was immunoSEQ multiplex PCR. This sample has 120,000 or so clones; around 83% occur once, and the top ten carry about 27%. The sequencing here drew on peripheral blood, taken 28 days after the second AZD1222 dose. Receptor source: an adult who received the AZD1222 COVID-19 vaccine.

This chain links TRBV6-2 or TRBV6-3 with TRBJ1-3; D uncertain. The CDR3 consists of 15 residues. Trimming shortened V by 1 base and J by 1 base, and 8 bases separated the two germline ends. Germline V gene sequence: CDR1 MNHEY, CDR2 SVGEGT. The CDR3 loop reads CASSYFVNSGNTIYF. The CDR3 DNA sequence: TGTGCCAGCAGTTACTTCGTGAATTCTGGAAACACCATATATTTT.

The V and J genes are TRBV10-2 and TRBJ2-2; TRBD2 aligns across 8 bases. Germline V gives CDR1 WSHSY, CDR2 SAAADI. J lost 5 bases, V lost 10 bases, and 12 bases had no gene match. The CDR3 totals 15 residues. CDR3 DNA: TGCGCCATCTATACCGGATTAGCGGGGACCGGGGAGCTGTTTTTT. It translates to CAIYTGLAGTGELFF.